Listed here are 9 T cell receptor beta chains from one sample, sequenced in a study of blood T cell repertoires in COVID-19. The assay was immunoSEQ multiplex PCR, and TCRdb's table has in-frame clones only and misses some. The top ten hold more than 13% of the sample, which has over 50,000 clones, approximately 84% seen once. Input material: peripheral blood. The receptors shown here come from a human donor in a cohort sampled during active COVID-19.

The V call is TRBV27, the J call TRBJ2-2; 7 positions agree with TRBD1. CDR1 is MNHEY, CDR2 SMNVEV, per germline (reference sequence). Losses at the gene ends were 5 bases for V and 4 bases for J; bases not matched to a gene: 10. The CDR3 totals 16 residues. The CDR3 nucleotides are TGTGCCAGCAGTCTACAGGGGTTGTCGATCACCGGGGAGCTGTTTTTT. This encodes CASSLQGLSITGELFF.

This rearrangement joins TRBV27 to TRBJ2-7, with 8 bases identical to TRBD2. This CDR3 spans 14 amino acids. V shed 4 bases, J shed 1 base, and the junction held 3 bases outside the gene matches. CDR1 and CDR2 (germline): MNHEY, SMNVEV (reference sequence). CDR3 nucleotide sequence: TGTGCCAGCAGTTGGTCTAGCGGGTCCTACGAGCAGTACTTC. Translation: CASSWSSGSYEQYF.

This chain joins TRBV4-1 and TRBJ1-1, with TRBD1 matching 10 bases. The CDR3 is made up of 15 amino acids. Germline trimming cut 4 bases from V and 4 bases from J; bases unmatched to any gene: 6. CDR1 and CDR2 from the germline V gene are MGHRA and YSYEKL. CDR3 nucleotide sequence: TGCGCCAGCAGCCTCCGGGACAGGGGCCCCACTGAAGCTTTCTTT. Amino acid sequence: CASSLRDRGPTEAFF.

J is TRBJ2-7 and V is TRBV5-1; the D gene is possibly TRBD2 (5 bases). The CDR3 length is 15 residues. CDR1 SGHRS and CDR2 YFSETQ come from the germline V gene. V was cut by 4 bases and J by 4 bases, with 18 bases left in between. CDR3 sequence reads: CASSLVSQEAYEQYF. CDR3 DNA sequence: TGCGCCAGCAGCCTAGTCTCGCAGGAGGCGTACGAGCAGTACTTC. Variable domain in full (rest from reference TRBV5-1 and TRBJ2-7): KAGVTQTPRYLIKTRGQQVTLSCSPISGHRSVSWYQQTPGQGLQFLFEYFSETQRNKGNFPGRFSGRQFSNSRSEMNVSTLELGDSALYLCASSLVSQEAYEQYFGPGTRLTVT.

The gene calls are TRBV24-1 and TRBJ1-5; 9 nucleotides align to TRBD1. The CDR3 is made up of 14 amino acids. Germline V lookup: CDR1 KGHDR, CDR2 SFDVKD. After removal of 5 bases from V and 4 bases from J, the junction contained 2 bases not matched to a gene. DNA for the CDR3: TGTGCCACCAGTGCCGGGACAGGGAATCAGCCCCAGCATTTT. This encodes CATSAGTGNQPQHF.

V and J are TRBV7-2 and TRBJ1-1; 9 bases are a match to TRBD1. V shed 3 bases and J 5 bases; nucleotides not matched to a gene: 7. The CDR3 runs 15 residues. Per germline, CDR1 SGHTA and CDR2 FQGNSA. CDR3 sequence: CASSFSGTGMTEAFF. The CDR3 nucleotides read TGTGCCAGCAGCTTTTCGGGGACAGGGATGACTGAAGCTTTCTTT.

The chain employs TRBV5-4 and TRBJ2-1; D call uncertain. The V end lost 7 bases, the J end lost 7 bases, and 15 bases lay between the germline ends. Germline CDR1 and CDR2: SGHNT and YYREEE (reference sequence). The CDR3 spans 13 residues. CDR3 region: CASAYSPENEQFF. The CDR3, as DNA: TGTGCCAGCGCCTACTCGCCGGAGAATGAGCAGTTCTTC.

The V call is TRBV6-6, the J call TRBJ1-2, with TRBD1 matching 9 bases. Germline V gives CDR1 MNHNY, CDR2 SVGAGI (reference sequence). The J segment lost 8 bases and the V segment lost 8 bases, leaving 18 bases of the junction unmatched. This CDR3 has 16 amino acids. CDR3 nucleotides: TGTGCCAGCTCCTCCCAACAGGAACAGGGGGCGCGGGGCTACACCTTC. Encoded protein: CASSSQQEQGARGYTF.

The V gene is TRBV5-1, the J gene TRBJ1-1; TRBD1 aligns across 7 bases. The J segment lost 1 base and the V segment lost 4 bases, leaving 7 bases of the junction unmatched. The length of the CDR3 is 15 residues. Germline V gene lookup returns CDR1 SGHRS and CDR2 YFSETQ. CDR3 region: CASSITGTANTEAFF. CDR3 nucleotides: TGCGCCAGCAGCATAACCGGGACAGCGAACACTGAAGCTTTCTTT.